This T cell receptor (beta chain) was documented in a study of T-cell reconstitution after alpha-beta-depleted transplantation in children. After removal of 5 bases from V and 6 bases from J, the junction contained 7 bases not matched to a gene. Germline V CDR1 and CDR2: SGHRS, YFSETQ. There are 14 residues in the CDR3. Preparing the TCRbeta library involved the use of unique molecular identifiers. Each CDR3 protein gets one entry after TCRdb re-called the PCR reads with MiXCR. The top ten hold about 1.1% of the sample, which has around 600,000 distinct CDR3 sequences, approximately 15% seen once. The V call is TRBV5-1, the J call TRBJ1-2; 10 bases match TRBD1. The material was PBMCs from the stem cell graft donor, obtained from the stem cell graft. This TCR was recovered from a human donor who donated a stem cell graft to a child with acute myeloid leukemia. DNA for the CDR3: TGCGCCAGCAGGGGGGACAGGGGTGTAGATGGCTACACCTTC. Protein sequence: CASRGDRGVDGYTF.